This TCR beta chain was recovered during a study of blood T cell repertoires in COVID-19. Study at large: The origin of the acute and convalescent COVID-19 samples was the United States, Italy and Spain. The cDNA or gDNA used as material had been derived from T cells, B-cell-depleted T cells, or PBMCs.

V dropped 3 bases and J dropped 4 bases, with 18 bases sitting between them. Germline V gene sequence: CDR1 LGHNT, CDR2 FRNRAP. The CDR3 totals 16 residues. As handled by the study authors: Amplification with reference gene primers provided the estimates of nucleated cell counts. Some clones are missing from TCRdb's copy, which holds only in-frame ones; the method was immunoSEQ multiplex PCR. From that table come the V and J calls and clone size; the DNA was used to work out D and trimming. The top ten clones hold 0.65% to 0.8% of a sample with 200,000 to 300,000 clones, roughly 87% of them seen once.

The sample taken for sequencing was peripheral blood. The chain links TRBV12-5 to TRBJ1-2; possible D gene TRBD1, 5 bases. This receptor was identified in a human donor in a cohort sampled during active COVID-19. DNA for the CDR3: TGTGCTAGTGGTTTACGGACAAAAGGAGCAGGCTATGGCTACACCTTC. Residues: CASGLRTKGAGYGYTF. Variable domain in full (rest from reference TRBV12-5 and TRBJ1-2): DARVTQTPRHKVTEMGQEVTMRCQPILGHNTVFWYRQTMMQGLELLAYFRNRAPLDDSGMPKDRFSAEMPDATLATLKIQPSEPRDSAVYFCASGLRTKGAGYGYTFGSGTRLTVV.